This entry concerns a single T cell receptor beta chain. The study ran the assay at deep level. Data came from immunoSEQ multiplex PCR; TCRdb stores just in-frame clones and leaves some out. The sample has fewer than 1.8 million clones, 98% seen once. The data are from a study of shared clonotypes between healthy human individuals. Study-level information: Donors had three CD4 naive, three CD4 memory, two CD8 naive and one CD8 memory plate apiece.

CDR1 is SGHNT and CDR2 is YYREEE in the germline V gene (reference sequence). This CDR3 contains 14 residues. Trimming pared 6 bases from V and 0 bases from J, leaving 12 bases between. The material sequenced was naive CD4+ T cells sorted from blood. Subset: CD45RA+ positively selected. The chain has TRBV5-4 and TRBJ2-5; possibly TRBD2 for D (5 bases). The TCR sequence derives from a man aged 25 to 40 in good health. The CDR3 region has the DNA TGTGCCAGCAACCAACCCGGGAACCAAGAGACCCAGTACTTC. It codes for CASNQPGNQETQYF.